This T cell receptor beta chain came from a study of OX40 agonist ivuxolimab in advanced cancers. Study at large: People in dose escalation had one of these cancers: hepatocellular carcinoma, melanoma, renal cell or head and neck cancer. It was permissible to have had prior anti-PD-1, anti-PD-L1 or anti-CTLA-4 therapy, and around 40% had some.

The V gene lost 2 bases and the J gene lost 1 base, with 14 bases spanning the gap. This CDR3 is 16 amino acids long. Germline V gene data show CDR1 as MNHEY and CDR2 as SMNVEV (reference sequence). Overall study findings and caveats: Clonal expansion by week 6 occurred in CD4+ and CD8+ blood T cells (at 0.1 to 3.0 mg/kg).

This table comes from immunoSEQ multiplex PCR, and its TCRdb copy is limited to in-frame clones, with some not included. The table includes some 86,000 clones, 86% detected once. This clone was counted a few times. The target antigen is unknown. This rearrangement joins TRBV27 to TRBJ1-1; D is ambiguous. Sequencing used CD4+ or CD8+ T cells sorted from blood, obtained in a trial of the OX40 agonist ivuxolimab. The receptor comes from an adult with an advanced solid tumor such as melanoma, head and neck, liver or kidney cancer. CDR3 in DNA: TGTGCCAGCAGTTTAATTACACCTTATGGGAACACTGAAGCTTTCTTT. Translated, it gives CASSLITPYGNTEAFF.